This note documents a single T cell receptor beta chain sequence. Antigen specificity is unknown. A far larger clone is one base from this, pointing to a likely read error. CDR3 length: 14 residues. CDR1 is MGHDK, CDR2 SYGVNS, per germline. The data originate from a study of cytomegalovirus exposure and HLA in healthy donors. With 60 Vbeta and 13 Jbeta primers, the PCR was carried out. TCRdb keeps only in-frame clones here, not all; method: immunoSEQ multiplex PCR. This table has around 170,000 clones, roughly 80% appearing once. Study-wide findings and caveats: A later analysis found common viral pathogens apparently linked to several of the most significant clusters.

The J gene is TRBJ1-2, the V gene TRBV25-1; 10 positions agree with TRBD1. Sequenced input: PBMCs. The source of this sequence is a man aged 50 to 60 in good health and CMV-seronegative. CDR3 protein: CARSGGTGAHGYTF. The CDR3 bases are TGTGCCCGCAGTGGGGGGACAGGGGCTCATGGCTACACCTTC.